This T cell receptor beta chain was documented in a study of T cell responses to AZD1222 COVID-19 vaccine. Study conclusions and caveats: Spike-specific TCR breadth and depth both grew after two AZD1222 doses. Donors were largely white British and mainly female; clonal diversity was possibly underestimated. AZD1222 recipients seropositive at baseline numbered only six. Samples come after the peak T cell response, not at day 14.

This table comes from immunoSEQ multiplex PCR, and its TCRdb copy is limited to in-frame clones, with some not included. The sample shows around 140,000 clones, about nine tenths of them seen only once. Details on this clone: Antigen specificity is unknown.

Germline CDR1 reads SGHKS; CDR2 reads YYEKEE (reference sequence). V shed 7 bases and J shed 6 bases, with 17 bases lying between them. The CDR3 loop spans 14 amino acids. The sequence came from an adult in good health. The chain carries TRBV5-5 and TRBJ2-1; weak D call: TRBD1 (5 bases). The specimen comprised peripheral blood, sampled on day 0 of AZD1222 vaccination. The CDR3 DNA sequence: TGTGCCAGCCGACCCACCACAGGATTCAATGAGCAGTTCTTC. This gives the protein CASRPTTGFNEQFF.